This entry lists 30 T cell receptor beta chains sequenced from one sample in a study of vaccination and CD4 T cells after COVID-19. Cultured CD4+ T cell DNA underwent sequencing with the Oncomine TCR Beta short-read assay. One entry per CDR3 protein results from TCRdb running MiXCR on the PCR reads. The profile shows more than 10,000 distinct CDR3 sequences, under 80% of them singletons. Their antigen targets remain unknown. The treatment is: approximately nine-day PBMC culture with coronavirus spike peptide pools or control peptides (ViraFEST assay). The sequenced sample consisted of CD4+ T cells from blood, cultured in vitro. Every receptor here comes from a human donor who had recovered from COVID-19.

Relative to its sample, this clonotype is medium-sized. This chain links TRBV9 with TRBJ1-6, with D maybe TRBD1 (6 bases). The CDR3 length is 15 residues. V was trimmed by 4 bases and J by 3 bases, leaving 11 bases between them. Germline V gene sequence: CDR1 SGDLS, CDR2 YYNGEE. CDR3: CASSSGDGYNSPLHF. CDR3 DNA: TGTGCCAGCAGCTCAGGGGACGGCTATAATTCACCCCTCCACTTT.

The chain couples TRBV19 to TRBJ2-3; TRBD1 aligns across 7 bases. CDR3 size: 14 residues. Germline loops: CDR1 LNHDA, CDR2 SQIVND (reference sequence). V was clipped by 5 bases and J by 0 bases; unmatched bases: 2. The CDR3 DNA reads TGTGCCAGTAGTTCGACAGGGAGCACAGATACGCAGTATTTT. Its translation is CASSSTGSTDTQYF.

The rearrangement uses TRBV20-1 and TRBJ1-5; no clear D gene. The length of the CDR3 is 14 residues. Trimming left V 3 bases short and J 0 bases short, with 9 bases between. The germline V gene has CDR1 DFQATT and CDR2 SNEGSKA (reference sequence). This CDR3 is CSARIHNSNQPQHF. The CDR3 DNA reads TGCAGTGCTAGGATACATAATAGCAATCAGCCCCAGCATTTT.

The chain couples TRBV20-1 to TRBJ1-5; unclear D gene. Trimming pared 6 bases from V and 0 bases from J, leaving 9 bases between. Germline loops: CDR1 DFQATT, CDR2 SNEGSKA (reference sequence). This CDR3 has 13 residues. CDR3 amino acids: CSALTYSNQPQHF. Here the CDR3 DNA reads TGCAGTGCCCTGACTTATAGCAATCAGCCCCAGCATTTT.

The chain uses TRBV11-2 and TRBJ2-7, with D uncertain. Germline V gene data show CDR1 as SGHAT and CDR2 as FQNNGV. Trimming shortened V by 0 bases and J by 2 bases, and 11 bases separated the two germline ends. The CDR3 extends over 15 amino acids. CDR3 coding DNA: TGTGCCAGCAGCTTAGAGGGCGCACGCCCCTACGAGCAGTACTTC. This codes for CASSLEGARPYEQYF.

This chain uses TRBV18 with TRBJ2-7; tentatively, D is TRBD1 (6 bases). Between the trimmed V and J ends, which lost 8 bases and 2 bases, there was a span of 13 bases. The CDR3 runs to 13 residues. Germline assignment: CDR1 KGHSH and CDR2 LQKENI. The CDR3 loop is CASIQGDTYEQYF. CDR3 nucleotide sequence: TGTGCCAGCATACAGGGAGATACCTACGAGCAGTACTTC.

This clonotype ranks as medium-sized. This chain joins TRBV20-1 and TRBJ2-7; the match to TRBD2 covers 7 bases. V trimming: 4 bases; J trimming: 6 bases; junction bases outside the gene matches: 6. Germline V CDR1 and CDR2: DFQATT, SNEGSKA (reference sequence). The CDR3 loop spans 12 amino acids. CDR3 DNA sequence: TGCAGTGCTACCGCGGGGGTTCCCGAGCAGTACTTC. Encoded protein: CSATAGVPEQYF.

The chain recombines TRBV7-2 with TRBJ2-1; 11 nucleotides line up with TRBD2. The CDR3 length is 18 residues. Germline V lookup: CDR1 SGHTA, CDR2 FQGNSA. V shed 0 bases and J 1 base; nucleotides not matched to a gene: 5. The CDR3 is CASSLARLAGGSYNEQFF. The CDR3, as DNA: TGTGCCAGCAGCTTAGCCAGGCTAGCGGGAGGATCCTACAATGAGCAGTTCTTC.

The chain employs TRBV2 and TRBJ2-5; the D call may be TRBD1 or TRBD2 (6 bases each). The CDR3 loop spans 14 amino acids. V gave up 6 bases and J gave up 2 bases, with 13 bases separating them. Germline V gives CDR1 SNHLY, CDR2 FYNNEI. CDR3 amino acids: CASRGGQKQETQYF. The CDR3 DNA reads as TGTGCCAGCAGGGGAGGACAGAAACAAGAGACCCAGTACTTC.

This clonotype was counted once. For the CDR3, the DNA is TGCGCCAGCAGCCAAGCGGATCAGCCCCAGCATTTT. Translating gives CASSQADQPQHF. This chain joins TRBV4-1 and TRBJ1-5; D ambiguous. From germline, CDR1 is MGHRA and CDR2 YSYEKL. V lost 1 base and J lost 5, with 3 bases in between. CDR3 length: 12 residues.

Here the CDR3 reads CASSRQGGDYSNQPQHF. The CDR3 DNA sequence: TGTGCCAGTAGTAGACAGGGGGGGGACTATAGCAATCAGCCCCAGCATTTT. The rearrangement joins TRBV19 to TRBJ1-5, with 9 bases matching TRBD1. This CDR3 is built from 17 residues. Germline V gene data show CDR1 as LNHDA and CDR2 as SQIVND (reference sequence). V was pared by 4 bases and J by 0 bases, with 7 bases of the junction left unmatched.

V usage is TRBV6-4 and J usage is TRBJ2-2, with TRBD1 identical over 8 bases. Germline values: CDR1 MRHNA, CDR2 SNTAGT. CDR3 length equals 15 residues. V was clipped by 9 bases and J by 4 bases; unmatched bases: 10. CDR3 coding DNA: TGTGCCAGTGGACAGGGTTCCCTCCTCACCGGGGAGCTGTTTTTT. This sequence encodes CASGQGSLLTGELFF.

The rearrangement uses TRBV6-5 and TRBJ1-6, with TRBD1 matching 8 bases. Germline V CDR1 and CDR2: MNHEY, SVGAGI. V trimming: 2 bases; J trimming: 9 bases; junction bases outside the gene matches: 3. The CDR3 is 14 residues long. The CDR3 region has the DNA TGTGCCAGCAGTTACGCGGACAGGGTTTCACCCCTCCACTTT. This encodes CASSYADRVSPLHF.

This clonotype has just one count. V is TRBV6-4 and J is TRBJ1-5, with 8 positions matching TRBD1. This CDR3 spans 16 amino acids. V gave up 8 bases and J gave up 15 bases; unmatched junction bases: 24. The germline V gene has CDR1 MRHNA and CDR2 SNTAGT. CDR3 amino acids: CASATYPKGTGVKSHF. The DNA of the CDR3 is TGTGCCAGCGCTACGTACCCCAAAGGGACAGGTGTGAAATCGCATTTT.

This clonotype was counted between two and nine times. This sequence joins TRBV6-5 and TRBJ2-1; 7 bases are shared with TRBD2. Per the germline V gene, CDR1 is MNHEY and CDR2 is SVGAGI. The CDR3 loop spans 12 amino acids. V lost 4 bases and J lost 12; bases outside the gene matches: 6. CDR3 residues: CASSSVGGGQFF. CDR3 nucleotide sequence: TGTGCCAGCAGTTCGGTGGGGGGGGGGCAGTTCTTC.

The genes are TRBV2 and TRBJ2-7; TRBD1 aligns across 11 bases. The germline V gene encodes CDR1 SNHLY and CDR2 FYNNEI. The CDR3 sequence is 15 residues long. V lost 5 bases, J lost 4 bases, and 7 bases stayed unmatched. For the CDR3, the DNA is TGTGCCAGCAGTTTAGTAGGGACAGGGGGGTACGAGCAGTACTTC. The encoded protein is CASSLVGTGGYEQYF.

The gene calls are TRBV4-3 and TRBJ2-1, with D possibly TRBD2 on 5 matching bases. This CDR3 region has 15 residues. The V gene lost 2 bases and the J gene lost 3 bases, with 11 bases spanning the gap. The germline gives CDR1 LGHNA, CDR2 YSLEER. For the CDR3, the DNA is TGCGCCAGCAGCCAATCTCCTACTAGCTACAATGAGCAGTTCTTC. Its protein product is CASSQSPTSYNEQFF.

The rearrangement uses TRBV6-1 and TRBJ2-2; a possible D gene is TRBD1 (6 bases). The germline V gene has CDR1 MNHNS and CDR2 SASEGT. Deletions cut 7 bases from V and 1 base from J, with 13 bases between. The CDR3 covers 15 residues. The CDR3 sequence: CASIVDRRNTGELFF. The CDR3 nucleotides are TGTGCCAGCATCGTAGACAGGAGGAACACCGGGGAGCTGTTTTTT.

A few counts support this clonotype. This sequence joins TRBV9 and TRBJ1-6, with D hard to call. The CDR3 runs to 15 residues. Germline CDR1 reads SGDLS; CDR2 reads YYNGEE. V lost 4 bases and J 2 bases, leaving 10 bases between the germline ends. CDR3 protein: CASSSGDAYNSPLHF. Here the CDR3 DNA reads TGTGCCAGCAGCTCTGGTGATGCCTATAATTCACCCCTCCACTTT.

This clonotype is a singleton in its sample. The CDR3 spells CASKSQGLSGELFF. The CDR3 region has the DNA TGTGCCAGCAAGTCTCAGGGCCTTAGCGGGGAGCTGTTTTTT. The rearrangement joins TRBV27 to TRBJ2-2, with D tentatively TRBD1 (5 bases). The V end lost 7 bases, the J end lost 7 bases, and 16 bases lay between the germline ends. The CDR3 totals 14 residues. Germline CDR1 and CDR2: MNHEY and SMNVEV (reference sequence).

This clonotype was observed a handful of times. The chain recombines TRBV28 with TRBJ1-2; D gene uncertain. The CDR3 loop spans 15 amino acids. The V gene's germline CDR1 is MDHEN and CDR2 SYDVKM. V was pared by 4 bases and J by 7 bases, with 19 bases between. The CDR3 DNA reads as TGTGCCAGCAGTTGGGCCAACCGGGCCCTTACTGGCTACACCTTC. Protein sequence: CASSWANRALTGYTF.

This chain uses TRBV10-3 with TRBJ1-2, with D possibly TRBD1 on 5 matching bases. V lost 7 bases and J lost 5, with 20 bases in between. Germline lookup yields CDR1 ENHRY and CDR2 SYGVKD. The CDR3 runs to 15 residues. CDR3 DNA: TGTGCCATCACTCAGTCCGGCCTTGAGGGGTATGGCTACACCTTC. Translating gives CAITQSGLEGYGYTF.

This clonotype was counted only a few times. V is TRBV11-3 and J is TRBJ2-1; perhaps TRBD2 as D (6 bases). Between the trimmed V and J ends, which lost 0 bases and 8 bases, there was a span of 17 bases. CDR3 size: 16 residues. Germline CDR1 is SGHNT and CDR2 is YENEEA. Written as DNA, the CDR3 is TGTGCCAGCAGCTTAGACGGGCGGGATGGTTTCGATGAGCAGTTCTTC. Translating it yields CASSLDGRDGFDEQFF.

The V gene is TRBV6-5, the J gene TRBJ1-1; D is ambiguous. Trimming took off 3 bases at V and 4 bases at J, with 9 bases between the two ends. The CDR3 is made up of 13 amino acids. Germline V gives CDR1 MNHEY, CDR2 SVGAGI. The CDR3 spells CASSYQWGTEAFF. The CDR3 coding sequence is TGTGCCAGCAGTTATCAGTGGGGCACTGAAGCTTTCTTT.

The rearrangement joins TRBV7-2 to TRBJ1-6; D gene unclear. Between the trimmed V and J ends, which lost 2 bases and 10 bases, there was a span of 15 bases. The CDR3 extends over 15 amino acids. Germline V CDR1 and CDR2: SGHTA, FQGNSA. CDR3 DNA: TGTGCCAGCAGCTTACAGCAGGTCCGAGGGTCACCCCTCCACTTT. Translation gives CASSLQQVRGSPLHF.

The chain uses TRBV19 and TRBJ1-3, with TRBD1 as a possible D gene (5 bases). From germline, CDR1 is LNHDA and CDR2 SQIVND (reference sequence). The CDR3 spans 15 residues. Trimming shortened V by 0 bases and J by 0 bases, and 6 bases separated the two germline ends. This CDR3 is CASSIEGGSGNTIYF. CDR3 coding DNA: TGTGCCAGTAGTATAGAGGGGGGCTCTGGAAACACCATATATTTT.

The chain recombines TRBV24-1 with TRBJ2-1; 12 nucleotides agree with TRBD2. Germline lookup yields CDR1 KGHDR and CDR2 SFDVKD. This CDR3 comprises 18 residues. J was trimmed by 6 bases and V by 3 bases; bases with no gene match: 11. The CDR3 region has the DNA TGTGCCACCAGTGATCCGACCCGACTAGCGGGAGTGGGCAATGAGCAGTTCTTC. It is translated as CATSDPTRLAGVGNEQFF.

CDR3 coding DNA: TGTGCCAGCAGCTCCCCCTCTACAGATACGCAGTATTTT. The encoded protein is CASSSPSTDTQYF. The chain uses TRBV7-2 and TRBJ2-3; D remains ambiguous. With 4 bases removed from V and 3 bases from J, the gap between germline ends came to 8 bases. The CDR3 covers 13 residues. Germline assignment: CDR1 SGHTA and CDR2 FQGNSA.

This clonotype was recorded a few times. The chain recombines TRBV6-1 with TRBJ1-2; D may be TRBD1 (6 bases). The V end was cut by 1 base, the J end by 10 bases, with 16 bases between. Germline assignment: CDR1 MNHNS and CDR2 SASEGT. This CDR3 has 14 residues. Here the CDR3 DNA reads TGTGCCAGCAGTGAAGACCCTAACAGGGAGCACTACACCTTC. It is translated as CASSEDPNREHYTF.

This clonotype was observed a single time. V usage is TRBV20-1 and J usage is TRBJ1-5; a weak D match, TRBD1 (6 bases). V gave up 0 bases and J gave up 5 bases, with 14 bases separating them. This CDR3 spans 15 amino acids. Germline CDR1 reads DFQATT; CDR2 reads SNEGSKA (reference sequence). CDR3 sequence: CSAREGGGKDQPQHF. The DNA of the CDR3 is TGCAGTGCTAGAGAGGGAGGGGGGAAGGATCAGCCCCAGCATTTT.